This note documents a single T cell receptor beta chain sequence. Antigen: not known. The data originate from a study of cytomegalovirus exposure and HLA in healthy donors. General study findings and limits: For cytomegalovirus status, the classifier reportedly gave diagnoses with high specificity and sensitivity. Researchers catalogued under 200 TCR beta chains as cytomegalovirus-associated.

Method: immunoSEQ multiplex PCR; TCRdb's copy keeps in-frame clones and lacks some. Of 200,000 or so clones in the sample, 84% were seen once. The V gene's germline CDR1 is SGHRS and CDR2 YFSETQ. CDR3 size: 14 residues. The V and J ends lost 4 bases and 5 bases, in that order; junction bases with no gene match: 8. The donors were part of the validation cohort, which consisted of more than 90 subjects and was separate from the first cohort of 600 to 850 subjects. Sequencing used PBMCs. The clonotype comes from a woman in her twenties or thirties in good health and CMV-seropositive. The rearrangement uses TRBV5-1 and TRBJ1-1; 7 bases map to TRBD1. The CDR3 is CASSTQTGPTEAFF. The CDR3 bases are TGCGCCAGCAGCACTCAGACAGGGCCAACTGAAGCTTTCTTT.